Sequencing of this TCR beta chain was carried out in a study of T cell repertoires in cytomegalovirus infection. Study at large: Indicated by public TCR beta signatures were CMV infection and matching HLA type.

TCRdb fed the reads into MiXCR, producing one record per CDR3 protein. This table holds 150,000 to 200,000 distinct CDR3 sequences, 17% found once. The CDR3 runs to 13 residues. Per germline, CDR1 SGDLS and CDR2 YYNGEE. The V and J ends lost 3 bases and 5 bases respectively, with 9 bases between them. Notes on the study in general: HLA-C-restricted CMV clonotypes gave the most frequent clonotype in two of eight donors. Identification of carriers of CMV plus the relevant HLA was achieved through cumulative public TCR beta family frequency.

Only a few counts were recorded for this clonotype. The target antigen is unknown. The clonotype was recovered from a human donor in good health (CMV status not recorded). Some clones in this sample may be carry-over from other donors' samples. Sequenced material: CD8+ T cells from PBMCs. The gene calls are TRBV9 and TRBJ2-4; no definite D call. CDR3 sequence reads: CASSGRTQNIQYF. CDR3 coding DNA: TGTGCCAGCAGCGGACGGACCCAAAACATTCAGTACTTC. The full variable domain, in which reference TRBV9 and TRBJ2-4 provide the parts outside the CDR3, is DSGVTQTPKHLITATGQRVTLRCSPRSGDLSVYWYQQSLDQGLQFLIQYYNGEERAKGNILERFSAQQFPDLHSELNLSSLELGDSALYFCASSGRTQNIQYFGAGTRLSVL.